These T cell receptor beta chains were read from a single sample in a study of T-cell reconstitution after alpha-beta-depleted transplantation in children. TCRdb re-analysed the PCR reads in MiXCR, keeping a single row per CDR3 protein. The sample shows 400,000 to 500,000 distinct CDR3 sequences, roughly 10% of them seen only once. The source was PBMCs from the stem cell graft donor, collected from the stem cell graft. These receptors were obtained from a human donor who donated a stem cell graft to a child with acute myeloid leukemia. Both conserved end residues are part of each CDR3. The D gene is left open where the match is weak. The size entry is marked missing in some rows and otherwise reads once, few, many or a size class.

cdr3_length	v_call	d_call	j_call	clone_size	cdr3_aa	cdr3_nt
18	TRBV5-5	-	TRBJ2-1	-	CASSSWDRGLAITNEQFF	TGTGCCAGCAGCTCATGGGACAGGGGACTAGCGATTACTAATGAGCAGTTCTTC
14	TRBV6-1	-	TRBJ2-7	-	CASRLDTTSYEQYF	TGTGCCAGCAGACTGGACACCACCTCCTACGAGCAGTACTTC
15	TRBV9	TRBD1	TRBJ1-1	many	CASSGQGGGDTEAFF	TGTGCCAGCAGCGGACAGGGTGGTGGGGACACTGAAGCTTTCTTT
13	TRBV5-5	-	TRBJ1-1	once	CASRERTGTEAFF	TGTGCCAGCAGGGAAAGAACGGGGACTGAAGCTTTCTTT
16	TRBV5-1	TRBD1	TRBJ2-1	few	CASSPGQGITYNEQFF	TGCGCCAGCAGCCCGGGACAGGGGATTACCTACAATGAGCAGTTCTTC
14	TRBV12-3/TRBV12-4	TRBD2	TRBJ2-5	-	CASSFKGGAETQYF	TGTGCCAGCAGTTTTAAGGGAGGGGCAGAGACCCAGTACTTC
17	TRBV7-2	TRBD1	TRBJ2-2	-	CASSLIRDRGDTGELFF	TGTGCCAGCAGCTTAATCCGGGACAGGGGTGACACCGGGGAGCTGTTTTTT
18	TRBV7-6	TRBD2	TRBJ2-1	few	CASSTTKDSGRLYNEQFF	TGTGCCAGCAGCACTACTAAGGATAGCGGGAGACTTTACAATGAGCAGTTCTTC
12	TRBV24-1	-	TRBJ2-1	few	CATSDSLDEQFF	TGTGCCACCAGTGACTCCCTAGACGAGCAGTTCTTC
14	TRBV14	-	TRBJ1-4	-	CASSQDITQEKLFF	TGTGCCAGCAGCCAAGACATAACGCAGGAAAAACTGTTTTTT
12	TRBV3-1	-	TRBJ1-5	many	CASSDGNQPQHF	TGTGCCAGCAGCGACGGGAATCAGCCCCAGCATTTT
12	TRBV20-1	-	TRBJ2-5	-	CSASRQKETQYF	TGCAGTGCTTCCCGACAGAAGGAGACCCAGTACTTC
13	TRBV5-1	-	TRBJ1-4	-	CASRQVENEKLFF	TGCGCCAGCCGACAGGTTGAAAATGAAAAACTGTTTTTT
17	TRBV10-3	TRBD1	TRBJ2-6	-	CATSPGQGVGGANVLTF	TGTGCCACGAGTCCGGGACAGGGGGTAGGGGGGGCCAACGTCCTGACTTTC
13	TRBV25-1	-	TRBJ2-7	few	CASSVPGTYEQYF	TGTGCCAGCAGTGTCCCCGGGACCTACGAGCAGTACTTC
13	TRBV11-2	-	TRBJ2-1	few	CASSLGVPNEQFF	TGTGCCAGCAGCTTAGGCGTCCCTAATGAGCAGTTCTTC
14	TRBV12-3/TRBV12-4	-	TRBJ2-3	many	CASSFLTPADTQYF	TGTGCCAGCAGTTTTTTAACACCAGCAGATACGCAGTATTTT
17	TRBV6-1	-	TRBJ2-2	few	CASSKMSVGQLTGELFF	TGTGCCAGCAGTAAAATGTCTGTCGGGCAGCTCACCGGGGAGCTGTTTTTT